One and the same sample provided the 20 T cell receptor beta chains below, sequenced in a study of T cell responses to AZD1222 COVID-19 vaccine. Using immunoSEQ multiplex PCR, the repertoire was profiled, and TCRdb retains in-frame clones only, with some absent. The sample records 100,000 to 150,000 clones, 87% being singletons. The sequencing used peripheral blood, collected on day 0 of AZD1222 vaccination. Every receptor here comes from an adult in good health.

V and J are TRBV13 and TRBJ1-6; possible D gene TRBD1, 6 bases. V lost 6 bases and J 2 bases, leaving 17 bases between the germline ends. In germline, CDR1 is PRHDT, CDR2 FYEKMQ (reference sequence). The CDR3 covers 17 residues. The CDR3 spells CASRRGDTAAYNSPLHF. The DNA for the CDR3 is TGTGCCAGCAGGCGCGGGGACACGGCGGCCTATAATTCACCCCTCCACTTT.

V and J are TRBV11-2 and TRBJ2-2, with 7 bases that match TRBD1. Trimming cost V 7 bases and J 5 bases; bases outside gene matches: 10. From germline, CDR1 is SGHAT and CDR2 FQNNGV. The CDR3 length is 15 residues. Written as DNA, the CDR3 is TGTGCCAGCATAGAATGGCAGACAGGGACCGGGGAGCTGTTTTTT. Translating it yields CASIEWQTGTGELFF.

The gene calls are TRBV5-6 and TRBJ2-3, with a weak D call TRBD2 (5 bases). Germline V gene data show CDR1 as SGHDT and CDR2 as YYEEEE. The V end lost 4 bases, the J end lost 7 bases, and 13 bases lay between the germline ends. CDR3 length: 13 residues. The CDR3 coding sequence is TGTGCCAGCAGCCCAAGGAGAGGGAATACGCAGTATTTT. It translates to CASSPRRGNTQYF.

CDR3 in DNA: TGTGCCAGCAGCGTAGCTCGGGGGACAGTAGGCACCGGGGAGCTGTTTTTT. Translation gives CASSVARGTVGTGELFF. The chain employs TRBV9 and TRBJ2-2; D is possibly TRBD1 (7 bases). The germline V and J ends were trimmed by 0 bases and 4 bases, with 16 bases remaining between them. The V gene's germline CDR1 is SGDLS and CDR2 YYNGEE. This CDR3 has 17 residues. The full variable domain, with the rest looked up from reference TRBV9 and TRBJ2-2, is DSGVTQTPKHLITATGQRVTLRCSPRSGDLSVYWYQQSLDQGLQFLIQYYNGEERAKGNILERFSAQQFPDLHSELNLSSLELGDSALYFCASSVARGTVGTGELFFGEGSRLTVL.

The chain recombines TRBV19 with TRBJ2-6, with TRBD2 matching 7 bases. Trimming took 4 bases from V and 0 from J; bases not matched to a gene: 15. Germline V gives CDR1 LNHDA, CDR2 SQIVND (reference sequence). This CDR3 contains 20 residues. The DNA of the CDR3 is TGTGCCAGTAGTAGATGGGGGAGGGGTAGGCACTCCTCTGGGGCCAACGTCCTGACTTTC. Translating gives CASSRWGRGRHSSGANVLTF.

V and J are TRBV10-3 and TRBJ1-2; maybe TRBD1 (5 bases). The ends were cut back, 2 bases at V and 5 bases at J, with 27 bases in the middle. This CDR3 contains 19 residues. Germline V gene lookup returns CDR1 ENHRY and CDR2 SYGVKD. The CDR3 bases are TGTGCCATCAGTGAGCCAGAAATGCACCGGGACCTAGTTTATTATGGCTACACCTTC. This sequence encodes CAISEPEMHRDLVYYGYTF.

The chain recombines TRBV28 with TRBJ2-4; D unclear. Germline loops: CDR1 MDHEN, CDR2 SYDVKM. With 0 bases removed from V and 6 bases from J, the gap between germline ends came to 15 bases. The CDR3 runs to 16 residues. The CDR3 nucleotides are TGTGCCAGCAGTTTATGGGCGAAACCCCGGTCAAACATTCAGTACTTC. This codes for CASSLWAKPRSNIQYF.

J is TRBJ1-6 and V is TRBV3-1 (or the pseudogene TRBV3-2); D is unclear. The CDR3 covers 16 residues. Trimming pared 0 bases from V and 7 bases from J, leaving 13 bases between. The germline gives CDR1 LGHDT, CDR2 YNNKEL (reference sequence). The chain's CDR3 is CASSQDLRIGNSPLHF. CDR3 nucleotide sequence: TGTGCCAGCAGCCAAGATCTCCGAATAGGGAATTCACCCCTCCACTTT.

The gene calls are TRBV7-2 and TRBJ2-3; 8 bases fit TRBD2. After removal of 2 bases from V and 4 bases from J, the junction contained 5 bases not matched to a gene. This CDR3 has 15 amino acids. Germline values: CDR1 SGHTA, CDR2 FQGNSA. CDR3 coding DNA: TGTGCCAGCAGCTTAATGGGACTAGAATCAGATACGCAGTATTTT. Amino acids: CASSLMGLESDTQYF.

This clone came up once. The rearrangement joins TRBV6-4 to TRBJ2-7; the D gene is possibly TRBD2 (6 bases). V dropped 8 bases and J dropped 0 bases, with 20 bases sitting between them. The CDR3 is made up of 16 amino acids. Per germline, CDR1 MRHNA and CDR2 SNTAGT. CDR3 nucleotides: TGTGCCAGCCAAGGCGGGTCTGGGGGGAGCTCCTACGAGCAGTACTTC. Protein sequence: CASQGGSGGSSYEQYF.

Written as DNA, the CDR3 is TGTGCCAGCAGCTTAGGGGCAGGGGGCGGTTCAGAGACCCAGTACTTC. Translation gives CASSLGAGGGSETQYF. The rearrangement links TRBV7-9 to TRBJ2-5, with TRBD1 matching over 8 bases. The V gene end was trimmed by 1 base and the J gene end by 4 bases; junction bases not matched to a gene: 8. CDR3 length equals 16 residues. Germline V gives CDR1 SEHNR, CDR2 FQNEAQ (reference sequence). The whole variable domain, filled in from reference TRBV7-9 and TRBJ2-5, reads DTGVSQNPRHKITKRGQNVTFRCDPISEHNRLYWYRQTLGQGPEFLTYFQNEAQLEKSRLLSDRFSAERPKGSFSTLEIQRTEQGDSAMYLCASSLGAGGGSETQYFGPGTRLLVL.

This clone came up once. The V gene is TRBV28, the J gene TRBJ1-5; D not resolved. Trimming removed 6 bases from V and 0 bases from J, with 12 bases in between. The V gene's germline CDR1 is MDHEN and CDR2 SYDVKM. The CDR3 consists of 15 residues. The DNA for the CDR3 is TGTGCCAGCAGACCCTACACTTATAGCAATCAGCCCCAGCATTTT. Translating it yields CASRPYTYSNQPQHF.

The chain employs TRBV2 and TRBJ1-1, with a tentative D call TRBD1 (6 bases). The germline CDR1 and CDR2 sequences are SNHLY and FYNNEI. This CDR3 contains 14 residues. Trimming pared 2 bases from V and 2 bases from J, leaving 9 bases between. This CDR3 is CASSERGGNTEAFF. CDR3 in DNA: TGTGCCAGCAGTGAACGAGGGGGTAACACTGAAGCTTTCTTT. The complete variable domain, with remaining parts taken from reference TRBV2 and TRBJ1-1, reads EPEVTQTPSHQVTQMGQEVILRCVPISNHLYFYWYRQILGQKVEFLVSFYNNEISEKSEIFDDQFSVERPDGSNFTLKIRSTKLEDSAMYFCASSERGGNTEAFFGQGTRLTVV.

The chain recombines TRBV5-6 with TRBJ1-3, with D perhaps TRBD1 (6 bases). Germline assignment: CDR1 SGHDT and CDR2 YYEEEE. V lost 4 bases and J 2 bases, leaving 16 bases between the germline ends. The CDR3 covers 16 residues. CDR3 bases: TGTGCCAGCAGCCCCGGGGGGCTGGTGACTGGAAACACCATATATTTT. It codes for CASSPGGLVTGNTIYF.

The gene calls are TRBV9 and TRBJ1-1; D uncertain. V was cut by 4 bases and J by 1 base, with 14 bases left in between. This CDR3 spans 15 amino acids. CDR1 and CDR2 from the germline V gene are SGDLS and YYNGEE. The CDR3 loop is CASSPQVAGNTEAFF. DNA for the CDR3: TGTGCCAGCAGCCCCCAGGTGGCAGGGAACACTGAAGCTTTCTTT.

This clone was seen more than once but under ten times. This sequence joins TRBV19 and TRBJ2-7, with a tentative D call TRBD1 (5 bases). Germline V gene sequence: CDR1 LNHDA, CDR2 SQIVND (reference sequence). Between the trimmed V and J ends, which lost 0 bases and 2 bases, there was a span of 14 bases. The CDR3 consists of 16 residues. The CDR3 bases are TGTGCCAGTAGTATAGATCACAGGACATTCGCCTACGAGCAGTACTTC. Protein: CASSIDHRTFAYEQYF.

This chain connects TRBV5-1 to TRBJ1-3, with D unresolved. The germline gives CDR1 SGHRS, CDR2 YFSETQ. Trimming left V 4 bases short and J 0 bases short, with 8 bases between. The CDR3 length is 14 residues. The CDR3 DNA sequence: TGCGCCAGCAGCGCCCAAGGCTCTGGAAACACCATATATTTT. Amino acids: CASSAQGSGNTIYF.

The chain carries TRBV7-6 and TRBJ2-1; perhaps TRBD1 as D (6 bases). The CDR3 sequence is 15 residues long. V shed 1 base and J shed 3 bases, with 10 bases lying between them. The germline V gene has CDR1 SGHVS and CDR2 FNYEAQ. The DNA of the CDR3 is TGTGCCAGCAGCTTAGGTCAGGGGCGCTACAATGAGCAGTTCTTC. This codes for CASSLGQGRYNEQFF.

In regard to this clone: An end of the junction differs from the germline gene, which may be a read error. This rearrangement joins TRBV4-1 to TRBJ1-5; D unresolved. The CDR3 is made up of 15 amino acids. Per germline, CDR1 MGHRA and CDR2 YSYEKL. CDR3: CPSSGRVWANQPQHF. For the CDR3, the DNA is TGCCCCAGCAGCGGCCGGGTGTGGGCCAATCAGCCCCAGCATTTT.

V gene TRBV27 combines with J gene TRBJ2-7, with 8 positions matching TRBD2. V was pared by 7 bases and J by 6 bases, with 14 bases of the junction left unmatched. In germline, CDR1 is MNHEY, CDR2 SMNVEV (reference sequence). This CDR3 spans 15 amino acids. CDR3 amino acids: CASMSGGDMRFEQYF. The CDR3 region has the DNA TGTGCCAGCATGTCGGGGGGGGACATGAGGTTCGAGCAGTACTTC.